A selection of T cell receptor beta chains follows, all from one sample in a study of cytomegalovirus exposure and HLA in healthy donors. Repertoires were generated with immunoSEQ multiplex PCR, while TCRdb's copy carries only in-frame clones and drops some. The sample has approximately 100,000 clones, roughly two thirds seen once. The sequenced sample was PBMCs. Source of these receptors: a female donor in good health and CMV-seronegative. Both conserved end residues are part of each CDR3. Each record gives: J gene, D gene, clone size, V gene, CDR3 protein, CDR3 DNA. A D gene is named only where the DNA matches it firmly. The listing skips clone size in some rows; elsewhere it reads once, few, many or a size class.

j_gene: TRBJ1-2; d_gene: -; abundance: once; v_gene: TRBV6-4; CDR3aa: CASSEDSPNYGYTF; CDR3nt: TGTGCCAGCAGTGAGGACAGTCCCAACTATGGCTACACCTTC
j_gene: TRBJ2-7; d_gene: TRBD2; abundance: -; v_gene: TRBV27; CDR3aa: CASSAPSGKTYEQYF; CDR3nt: TGTGCCAGCAGTGCCCCTAGCGGGAAGACCTACGAGCAGTACTTC
j_gene: TRBJ1-1; d_gene: -; abundance: -; v_gene: TRBV5-1; CDR3aa: CASSLFRDSKNTEAFF; CDR3nt: TGCGCCAGCAGCTTATTCCGGGACTCAAAGAACACTGAAGCTTTCTTT
j_gene: TRBJ2-5; d_gene: TRBD1; abundance: few; v_gene: TRBV29-1; CDR3aa: CSVDSGQGWQETQYF; CDR3nt: TGCAGCGTTGACTCGGGACAGGGGTGGCAAGAGACCCAGTACTTC
j_gene: TRBJ1-1; d_gene: TRBD1; abundance: -; v_gene: TRBV30; CDR3aa: CAWRAMTGGFGTEAFF; CDR3nt: TGTGCCTGGAGAGCTATGACAGGGGGCTTCGGCACTGAAGCTTTCTTT
j_gene: TRBJ2-3; d_gene: -; abundance: -; v_gene: TRBV9; CDR3aa: CASSVSPLSTDTQYF; CDR3nt: TGTGCCAGCAGCGTATCCCCCCTTAGCACAGATACGCAGTATTTT
j_gene: TRBJ2-7; d_gene: -; abundance: -; v_gene: TRBV5-1; CDR3aa: CASSLESDEQYF; CDR3nt: TGCGCCAGCAGCTTGGAATCCGACGAGCAGTACTTC
j_gene: TRBJ2-7; d_gene: -; abundance: -; v_gene: TRBV15; CDR3aa: CATSRDGSAYEQYF; CDR3nt: TGTGCCACCAGCAGAGACGGGAGCGCCTACGAGCAGTACTTC
j_gene: TRBJ2-1; d_gene: TRBD2; abundance: -; v_gene: TRBV7-6; CDR3aa: CASSLRGSYNEQFF; CDR3nt: TGTGCCAGCAGCTTACGCGGGAGTTACAATGAGCAGTTCTTC
j_gene: TRBJ1-1; d_gene: -; abundance: few; v_gene: TRBV9; CDR3aa: CASSVVSNTEAFF; CDR3nt: TGTGCCAGCAGCGTAGTATCGAACACTGAAGCTTTCTTT
j_gene: TRBJ2-3; d_gene: TRBD2; abundance: -; v_gene: TRBV28; CDR3aa: CASSFTSGSVDTQYF; CDR3nt: TGTGCCAGCAGTTTCACTAGCGGGAGTGTTGATACGCAGTATTTT
j_gene: TRBJ2-1; d_gene: -; abundance: -; v_gene: TRBV29-1; CDR3aa: CSVLTGVSYNEQFF; CDR3nt: TGCAGCGTTCTGACAGGCGTCTCCTACAATGAGCAGTTCTTC
j_gene: TRBJ2-6; d_gene: -; abundance: -; v_gene: TRBV7-2; CDR3aa: CASSLDSSGANVLTF; CDR3nt: TGTGCCAGCAGCCTGGACAGCTCTGGGGCCAACGTCCTGACTTTC
j_gene: TRBJ2-7; d_gene: -; abundance: -; v_gene: TRBV7-9; CDR3aa: CASSSTSSYEQYF; CDR3nt: TGTGCCAGCAGCTCGACTAGTTCCTACGAGCAGTACTTC
j_gene: TRBJ2-2; d_gene: -; abundance: few; v_gene: TRBV10-3; CDR3aa: CAISSGQGGTGELFF; CDR3nt: TGTGCCATCAGCTCAGGACAGGGAGGGACCGGGGAGCTGTTTTTT
j_gene: TRBJ2-7; d_gene: TRBD2; abundance: few; v_gene: TRBV11-3; CDR3aa: CASSPQSGTYEQYF; CDR3nt: TGTGCCAGCAGCCCCCAAAGCGGGACCTACGAGCAGTACTTC
j_gene: TRBJ1-1; d_gene: -; abundance: -; v_gene: TRBV5-1; CDR3aa: CASSSGLNTEAFF; CDR3nt: TGCGCCAGCAGCTCAGGGTTGAACACTGAAGCTTTCTTT
j_gene: TRBJ2-1; d_gene: TRBD2; abundance: -; v_gene: TRBV11-2; CDR3aa: CASSLGLADYNEQFF; CDR3nt: TGTGCCAGCAGCTTAGGCCTAGCGGACTACAATGAGCAGTTCTTC
j_gene: TRBJ2-3; d_gene: TRBD1; abundance: -; v_gene: TRBV6-5; CDR3aa: CASSPGTGTDTQYF; CDR3nt: TGTGCCAGCAGTCCCGGGACAGGAACAGATACGCAGTATTTT
j_gene: TRBJ1-1; d_gene: TRBD1; abundance: few; v_gene: TRBV7-9; CDR3aa: CASLQGQLNTEAFF; CDR3nt: TGTGCCAGCTTACAGGGACAGTTGAACACTGAAGCTTTCTTT
j_gene: TRBJ2-5; d_gene: TRBD2; abundance: -; v_gene: TRBV28; CDR3aa: CASSLILAGLQTQYF; CDR3nt: TGTGCCAGCAGTTTAATCCTAGCGGGATTGCAGACCCAGTACTTC
j_gene: TRBJ2-3; d_gene: TRBD2; abundance: once; v_gene: TRBV2; CDR3aa: CASSELAGVIDTQYF; CDR3nt: TGTGCCAGCAGTGAACTAGCGGGAGTGATAGATACGCAGTATTTT
j_gene: TRBJ2-1; d_gene: -; abundance: -; v_gene: TRBV7-6; CDR3aa: CASSFRDGGPQFF; CDR3nt: TGTGCCAGCAGCTTTCGGGATGGCGGGCCGCAGTTCTTC
j_gene: TRBJ1-3; d_gene: -; abundance: -; v_gene: TRBV6-6; CDR3aa: CASSDSSGSGNTIYF; CDR3nt: TGTGCCAGCAGTGACTCCTCGGGCTCTGGAAACACCATATATTTT
j_gene: TRBJ1-1; d_gene: -; abundance: -; v_gene: TRBV27; CDR3aa: CASRLTGYTEAFF; CDR3nt: TGTGCCAGCAGGCTTACAGGGTACACTGAAGCTTTCTTT
j_gene: TRBJ2-3; d_gene: -; abundance: -; v_gene: TRBV7-9; CDR3aa: CASSYWTVEDTQYF; CDR3nt: TGTGCCAGCAGCTACTGGACAGTTGAAGATACGCAGTATTTT
j_gene: TRBJ2-3; d_gene: TRBD2; abundance: few; v_gene: TRBV6-1; CDR3aa: CASSEEVGSGGLDTQYF; CDR3nt: TGTGCCAGCAGTGAAGAGGTGGGATCGGGAGGTCTGGATACGCAGTATTTT
j_gene: TRBJ2-3; d_gene: TRBD2; abundance: -; v_gene: TRBV19; CDR3aa: CASSMELARTDTQYF; CDR3nt: TGTGCCAGTAGTATGGAACTAGCGCGAACAGATACGCAGTATTTT
j_gene: TRBJ2-3; d_gene: -; abundance: once; v_gene: TRBV7-6; CDR3aa: CASSSGGITDTQYF; CDR3nt: TGTGCCAGCAGTTCGGGCGGGATCACAGATACGCAGTATTTT
j_gene: TRBJ2-3; d_gene: TRBD1; abundance: -; v_gene: TRBV14; CDR3aa: CASSATGGTADTQYF; CDR3nt: TGTGCCAGCAGTGCGACAGGGGGCACGGCAGATACGCAGTATTTT
j_gene: TRBJ2-3; d_gene: -; abundance: -; v_gene: TRBV4-3; CDR3aa: CASSQVISSTDTQYF; CDR3nt: TGCGCCAGCAGCCAAGTTATCAGTAGCACAGATACGCAGTATTTT
j_gene: TRBJ2-7; d_gene: -; abundance: once; v_gene: TRBV19; CDR3aa: CASSMDGSSYEQYF; CDR3nt: TGTGCCAGTAGTATGGATGGGAGCTCCTACGAGCAGTACTTC
j_gene: TRBJ1-3; d_gene: -; abundance: -; v_gene: TRBV4-2; CDR3aa: CASSQGRGSGNTIYF; CDR3nt: TGTGCCAGCAGCCAAGGAAGGGGTTCTGGAAACACCATATATTTT
j_gene: TRBJ1-4; d_gene: -; abundance: -; v_gene: TRBV20-1; CDR3aa: CSASSGEKLFF; CDR3nt: TGCAGTGCTAGTTCAGGCGAAAAACTGTTTTTT
j_gene: TRBJ2-1; d_gene: TRBD2; abundance: -; v_gene: TRBV10-1; CDR3aa: CASSNPGLAGYNEQFF; CDR3nt: TGCGCCAGCAGCAACCCCGGACTAGCGGGTTACAATGAGCAGTTCTTC
j_gene: TRBJ2-5; d_gene: -; abundance: -; v_gene: TRBV7-8; CDR3aa: CASSLDGWETQYF; CDR3nt: TGTGCCAGCAGCTTAGACGGGTGGGAGACCCAGTACTTC
j_gene: TRBJ2-1; d_gene: -; abundance: -; v_gene: TRBV28; CDR3aa: CASSLPNYNEQFF; CDR3nt: TGTGCCAGCAGTTTACCTAACTACAATGAGCAGTTCTTC
j_gene: TRBJ2-4; d_gene: TRBD2; abundance: once; v_gene: TRBV30; CDR3aa: CAWGGLDGYIQYF; CDR3nt: TGTGCCTGGGGGGGACTAGACGGATACATTCAGTACTTC
j_gene: TRBJ2-7; d_gene: -; abundance: -; v_gene: TRBV30; CDR3aa: CAWSVSGYEQYF; CDR3nt: TGTGCCTGGAGTGTATCAGGGTACGAGCAGTACTTC
j_gene: TRBJ1-1; d_gene: -; abundance: -; v_gene: TRBV20-1; CDR3aa: CSAARTAEAFF; CDR3nt: TGCAGTGCTGCCCGGACAGCTGAAGCTTTCTTT
j_gene: TRBJ2-5; d_gene: TRBD2; abundance: -; v_gene: TRBV5-1; CDR3aa: CASSLARGLAKETQYF; CDR3nt: TGCGCCAGCAGCTTGGCGAGGGGACTAGCGAAAGAGACCCAGTACTTC
j_gene: TRBJ1-2; d_gene: -; abundance: -; v_gene: TRBV27; CDR3aa: CASSLGANYGYTF; CDR3nt: TGTGCCAGCAGTTTAGGAGCTAACTATGGCTACACCTTC
j_gene: TRBJ1-1; d_gene: -; abundance: few; v_gene: TRBV6-4; CDR3aa: CASSETTENTEAFF; CDR3nt: TGTGCCAGCAGTGAAACGACAGAGAACACTGAAGCTTTCTTT
j_gene: TRBJ2-1; d_gene: -; abundance: once; v_gene: TRBV6-5; CDR3aa: CASSYPDWRNQFF; CDR3nt: TGTGCCAGCAGTTACCCCGACTGGAGGAACCAGTTCTTC
j_gene: TRBJ1-4; d_gene: -; abundance: -; v_gene: TRBV11-2; CDR3aa: CASSDLRGREKLFF; CDR3nt: TGTGCCAGCAGCGATTTAAGGGGTCGCGAAAAACTGTTTTTT
j_gene: TRBJ1-2; d_gene: -; abundance: -; v_gene: TRBV20-1; CDR3aa: CKTVYGYTF; CDR3nt: TGCAAGACAGTCTATGGCTACACCTTC